The rows below give T cell receptor beta chains drawn from one sample of a study of T cell responses to AZD1222 COVID-19 vaccine. Sequencing was performed with immunoSEQ multiplex PCR; in TCRdb, only in-frame clones are kept and a portion is missing. The sample lists 150,000 to 200,000 clones; roughly 89% were seen once. Sequenced material: peripheral blood, taken on day 0 of AZD1222 vaccination. All receptors derive from an adult in good health. CDR3s include the opening cysteine and the closing phenylalanine or tryptophan. A D gene is named only where the DNA matches it firmly. Rows may omit the clone size; those that give it use once, few, many or a size class.

once | TRBJ1-4 | NA | TRBV2 | TGTGCCAGCGGTCGCCTCGGGGGAACCTATGAAAAACTGTTTTTT | CASGRLGGTYEKLFF
NA | TRBJ1-2 | NA | TRBV6-4 | TGTGCCAGCAGTGTCGACAGGTGGGGGAACTATGGCTACACCTTC | CASSVDRWGNYGYTF
NA | TRBJ2-3 | NA | TRBV3-1/TRBV3-2 | TGTGCCAGCGGCCGAGGCACAGATACGCAGTATTTT | CASGRGTDTQYF
NA | TRBJ1-2 | NA | TRBV7-9 | TGTGCCAGCAGCTTAGAACGACATTCCTATGGCTACACCTTC | CASSLERHSYGYTF
NA | TRBJ1-4 | NA | TRBV5-6 | TGTGCCAGCAGCTTGACTAATTTGGCCGGGAAAAATGAAAAACTGTTTTTT | CASSLTNLAGKNEKLFF
NA | TRBJ2-7 | NA | TRBV21-1 | TGTGCCAGCAGCTCCCCAAGGTCATGGGACGAGCAGTACTTC | CASSSPRSWDEQYF
NA | TRBJ2-7 | TRBD1 | TRBV29-1 | TGCAGCGTTGAAATGGAAGGGGGCAGCTCCTACGAGCAGTACTTC | CSVEMEGGSSYEQYF
NA | TRBJ2-3 | TRBD1 | TRBV7-8 | TGTGCCAGCAGGACAGGGTTGTTAGATACGCAGTATTTT | CASRTGLLDTQYF
NA | TRBJ2-3 | TRBD2 | TRBV30 | TGTGCCTGGAAACTAGCGGGAGGATCTAGCACAGATACGCAGTATTTT | CAWKLAGGSSTDTQYF
NA | TRBJ2-7 | TRBD1 | TRBV18 | TGTGCCAGCACGGGGACAGGGGCGACCGAGCAGTACTTC | CASTGTGATEQYF
NA | TRBJ2-1 | TRBD1 | TRBV19 | TGTGCCAGTCAGCGTAGGACGACAGGGGGGAGATATGAGCAGTTCTTC | CASQRRTTGGRYEQFF
NA | TRBJ2-7 | NA | TRBV18 | TGTGCCAGCTCACCACTAGAGTACTCCTACGAGCAGTACTTC | CASSPLEYSYEQYF
once | TRBJ2-7 | NA | TRBV18 | TGTGCCAGCGCCGCTAGGGCCCGGGGCGAGCAGTACTTC | CASAARARGEQYF
NA | TRBJ2-7 | NA | TRBV7-8 | TGTGCCAGCAGCGACACACCGGAGCAGTACTTC | CASSDTPEQYF
NA | TRBJ1-6 | NA | TRBV30 | TGTGCCTGGAGTGTACAGAGGAATTCACCCCTCCACTTT | CAWSVQRNSPLHF
once | TRBJ1-2 | TRBD1 | TRBV18 | TGTGCCAGCTCAGCGCCCCGGGACAGCCATGGCTACACCTTC | CASSAPRDSHGYTF
NA | TRBJ2-2 | NA | TRBV6-6 | TGTGCCAGCAGTTACCCTGGGTCCGGGGAGCTGTTTTTT | CASSYPGSGELFF
NA | TRBJ1-4 | NA | TRBV4-1 | TGCGCCAGCAGCCCATCGACGGTGATAACTAATGAAAAACTGTTTTTT | CASSPSTVITNEKLFF
NA | TRBJ2-7 | NA | TRBV6-5 | TGTGCCAGCAGAGCCGTCCCCGAGGCGAGCGAGCAGTACTTC | CASRAVPEASEQYF
NA | TRBJ1-1 | NA | TRBV24-1 | TGTGCCACCAGTGCCGGGGGAGGGACTGAAGCTTTCTTT | CATSAGGGTEAFF
NA | TRBJ1-3 | NA | TRBV2 | TGTGCCAGCTTACCGGGTTCTGGAAACACCATATATTTT | CASLPGSGNTIYF
NA | TRBJ1-5 | NA | TRBV6-1 | TGTGCCAGCAGTGAAGTGGGACCTAGCAATCAGCCCCAGCATTTT | CASSEVGPSNQPQHF
NA | TRBJ1-1 | NA | TRBV19 | TGTGCCAGTAGCCCCCGGGGGCCACCCACTGAAGCTTTCTTT | CASSPRGPPTEAFF
NA | TRBJ2-1 | TRBD2 | TRBV11-3 | TGTGCCAGCAGCTTCTCGACTAGCGGTTACAATGAGCAGTTCTTC | CASSFSTSGYNEQFF
NA | TRBJ2-5 | TRBD1 | TRBV7-6 | TGTGCCAGCAGCAGAGCCAGGGGGCAAGAGACCCAGTACTTC | CASSRARGQETQYF
NA | TRBJ1-2 | TRBD1 | TRBV9 | TGTGCCAGCAGCGAGACGGTCGGACAGGCGGTTAACTATGGCTACACCTTC | CASSETVGQAVNYGYTF
NA | TRBJ2-7 | TRBD1 | TRBV11-2 | TGTGCCAGCAGCTTAAGACAGGGAGTCCACGAGCAGTACTTC | CASSLRQGVHEQYF
NA | TRBJ1-1 | NA | TRBV18 | TGTGCCAGCTCACCTACACAGATGAACACTGAAGCTTTCTTT | CASSPTQMNTEAFF
NA | TRBJ2-3 | TRBD2 | TRBV6-5 | TGTGCCAGCAGTTACCGGACTAGCGGCACAGATACGCAGTATTTT | CASSYRTSGTDTQYF
NA | TRBJ1-1 | NA | TRBV7-9 | TGTGCCAGCAGCTCACAGGGAGGGGTGATGAACACTGAAGCTTTCTTT | CASSSQGGVMNTEAFF
once | TRBJ2-1 | TRBD2 | TRBV6-2/TRBV6-3 | TGTGCCAGCAGTCCCAGATCGGGACTAGCGGGGGGGACCTCCTACAATGAGCAGTTCTTC | CASSPRSGLAGGTSYNEQFF
NA | TRBJ2-3 | NA | TRBV30 | TGTGCCTGGAGTGTGGCGTCAGCCCGCACAGATACGCAGTATTTT | CAWSVASARTDTQYF
NA | TRBJ2-1 | NA | TRBV7-9 | TGTGCCAGCAGCTTAGCTATGGCTAGCAGGGGCCCCTACAATGAGCAGTTCTTC | CASSLAMASRGPYNEQFF
once | TRBJ1-2 | TRBD1 | TRBV19 | TGTGCCAGTAGTATTGGGACAGGGGTTTATGGCTACACCTTC | CASSIGTGVYGYTF
NA | TRBJ1-1 | TRBD1 | TRBV19 | TGTGCCAGTAGGAACCGGGACAGGCGTTTGAACACTGAAGCTTTCTTT | CASRNRDRRLNTEAFF
NA | TRBJ2-1 | NA | TRBV5-6 | TGTGCCAGCAGCCTAGGGGGAGGTAGGAATGAGCAGTTCTTC | CASSLGGGRNEQFF
NA | TRBJ1-2 | NA | TRBV5-1 | TGCGCCAGCAGCTTAAGGAGCGGACAGAACTATGGCTACACCTTC | CASSLRSGQNYGYTF